A selection of T cell receptor beta chains follows, all from one sample in a study of blood T cell repertoires in COVID-19. Clones were read by immunoSEQ multiplex PCR, and TCRdb kept only the in-frame ones, dropping some. Found here are roughly 240,000 clones, 75% to 90% of them singletons; the top ten hold roughly 4.6%. Sequencing used peripheral blood. Every receptor here comes from a man between 60 and 70 years old who had recovered from COVID-19. Each CDR3 is given without its conserved first and last residue. The order of the fields is V gene, clone size, CDR3 length, CDR3 protein. Size is stated for part of the rows, as once, few or many counts, or as a class when the clone is expanded.

TRBV11-2 | NA | 15 | ASSLDATGAIQETQY
TRBV7-9 | NA | 10 | ASTWTAYEQY
TRBV3-1/TRBV3-2 | NA | 13 | ASSSRGQGARGYT
TRBV3-1/TRBV3-2 | NA | 13 | ASSPRGQANYGYT
TRBV27 | NA | 12 | ASSLRGKAAVQY
TRBV6-4 | NA | 15 | ASSEVGTGAQMDTQY
TRBV2 | NA | 9 | ASGEFNEQF
TRBV6-1 | NA | 9 | ASSERYEQY
TRBV28 | NA | 12 | ASSSPTRINTIY
TRBV4-2 | NA | 13 | ASSRLTGVSTEAF
TRBV2 | once | 11 | ASSGTGRAGYT
TRBV4-2 | few | 15 | ASSQELLDRAGTEAF
TRBV5-1 | NA | 12 | ASSPGGTTGELF